The rows below give T cell receptor beta chains drawn from one sample of a study of Ad26.COV2.S vaccination and SARS-CoV-2 variants. Data came from immunoSEQ multiplex PCR; TCRdb stores just in-frame clones and leaves some out. This table holds approximately 420,000 clones, 88% found once. This material consisted of peripheral blood, taken in a trial of Ad26.COV2.S vaccine versus placebo. These receptors originate from a person between 18 and 65 years old who received the Ad26.COV2.S COVID-19 vaccine or a placebo. Each CDR3 is given with its conserved first and last residue. The D gene is left open where the match is weak. Size is stated for part of the rows, as once, few or many counts, or as a class when the clone is expanded.

TRBJ1-2,.,.,TRBV18,CASSPGQGPRNYGYTF,TGTGCCAGCTCACCAGGGCAGGGACCAAGAAACTATGGCTACACCTTC
TRBJ1-2,TRBD1,once,TRBV5-8,CASSLNRGLNGYTF,TGTGCCAGCAGCTTGAACAGGGGGTTGAATGGCTACACCTTC
TRBJ2-7,.,.,TRBV29-1,CSGMTEIYEQYF,TGCAGCGGCATGACAGAGATCTACGAGCAGTACTTC
TRBJ2-7,.,.,TRBV2,CASSNRREQYF,TGTGCCAGCAGTAACCGGAGGGAGCAGTACTTC
TRBJ2-7,TRBD2,.,TRBV5-4,CASSLDWSRGTVGEQYF,TGTGCCAGCAGCTTGGACTGGTCGCGGGGGACCGTCGGGGAGCAGTACTTC
TRBJ2-5,.,.,TRBV29-1,CSVGHIKETQYF,TGCAGCGTTGGGCATATCAAAGAGACCCAGTACTTC
TRBJ1-1,.,.,TRBV19,CASSIARANTEAFF,TGTGCCAGTAGTATAGCCCGGGCGAACACTGAAGCTTTCTTT
TRBJ2-5,TRBD2,once,TRBV2,CASRLAGAQETQYF,TGTGCCAGCCGACTAGCGGGGGCCCAGGAGACCCAGTACTTC
TRBJ1-5,.,few,TRBV10-1,CASVRDAWQPQHF,TGCGCCAGCGTCAGGGATGCTTGGCAGCCCCAGCATTTT
TRBJ1-6,.,.,TRBV24-1,CATSDSKGNNSPLHF,TGTGCCACCAGTGATTCCAAGGGAAATAATTCACCCCTCCACTTT
TRBJ1-5,.,.,TRBV23-1,CASSQSSYQPQHF,TGCGCCAGCAGTCAATCCTCCTATCAGCCCCAGCATTTT
TRBJ1-5,.,.,TRBV4-1,CASSLTGLSSQHF,TGCGCCAGCAGCCTGACAGGATTAAGTTCCCAGCATTTT
TRBJ1-1,.,.,TRBV4-2,CASSQEWVESTEAFF,TGTGCCAGCAGCCAAGAGTGGGTAGAGAGCACTGAAGCTTTCTTT
TRBJ1-1,.,.,TRBV6-5,CASEAGQRNTEAFF,TGTGCCAGCGAGGCAGGACAGAGGAACACTGAAGCTTTCTTT
TRBJ2-7,TRBD2,.,TRBV27,CASSPIGGGVYEQYF,TGTGCCAGCAGTCCGATTGGCGGGGGAGTCTACGAGCAGTACTTC
TRBJ2-3,TRBD2,.,TRBV10-2,CASSDPAGPSTDTQYF,TGCGCCAGCAGTGACCCAGCGGGGCCTAGCACAGATACGCAGTATTTT
TRBJ2-6,.,.,TRBV4-2,CASSQPSIPGANVLTF,TGTGCCAGCAGCCAACCTTCCATTCCTGGGGCCAACGTCCTGACTTTC
TRBJ2-1,TRBD2,.,TRBV6-1,CASSAQRGALTYNEQFF,TGTGCCAGCAGTGCTCAGCGGGGGGCCTTAACCTACAATGAGCAGTTCTTC
TRBJ2-7,TRBD1,.,TRBV5-4,CASSLVYGQGSSYEQYF,TGTGCCAGCAGCTTGGTGTATGGACAGGGCAGCTCCTACGAGCAGTACTTC
TRBJ1-6,TRBD1,once,TRBV19,CASSLRTGEVSPLHF,TGTGCCAGTAGTCTTAGGACAGGGGAGGTGTCACCCCTCCACTTT
TRBJ2-1,TRBD2,.,TRBV5-4,CASSLELAGGNEQFF,TGTGCCAGCAGCTTGGAACTAGCGGGGGGAAATGAGCAGTTCTTC
TRBJ2-3,TRBD2,few,TRBV6-4,CASSDSSNGLASTDTQYF,TGTGCCAGCAGTGACTCGTCTAACGGACTAGCAAGCACAGATACGCAGTATTTT
TRBJ2-7,.,.,TRBV7-9,CASSSLELAGSYEQYF,TGTGCCAGCAGCTCCCTGGAATTGGCAGGGTCCTACGAGCAGTACTTC
TRBJ2-1,.,.,TRBV11-2,CASRDPGHRNNEQFF,TGTGCCAGCAGGGACCCGGGACATCGAAACAATGAGCAGTTCTTC
TRBJ1-1,.,.,TRBV6-1,CASSETFGESMNTEAFF,TGTGCCAGCAGTGAAACTTTTGGGGAGAGCATGAACACTGAAGCTTTCTTT
TRBJ2-1,TRBD2,.,TRBV2,CASKRLAGGSNEQFF,TGTGCCAGCAAGAGACTAGCGGGGGGTAGTAATGAGCAGTTCTTC
TRBJ1-2,.,once,TRBV7-2,CASSLAGSLNYGYTF,TGTGCCAGCAGCTTAGCTGGTTCCCTTAACTATGGCTACACCTTC
TRBJ2-2,.,.,TRBV19,CASRWGDRNTGELFF,TGTGCCAGTAGATGGGGGGACAGGAACACCGGGGAGCTGTTTTTT
TRBJ1-2,TRBD1,.,TRBV5-1,CASSSTGAKPNYGYTF,TGCGCCAGCAGCTCGACAGGGGCCAAACCTAACTATGGCTACACCTTC
TRBJ1-3,.,few,TRBV5-1,CASRLDSGSGNTIYF,TGCGCCAGCCGTCTTGACTCAGGGTCTGGAAACACCATATATTTT
TRBJ1-1,.,.,TRBV9,CASSAVGGDTEAFF,TGTGCCAGCAGCGCGGTAGGGGGGGACACTGAAGCTTTCTTT
TRBJ1-1,.,.,TRBV30,CASRGNTEAFF,TGTGCCTCGAGGGGGAACACTGAAGCTTTCTTT
TRBJ1-1,TRBD1,.,TRBV6-5,CASRDRGTRTEAFF,TGTGCCAGCAGAGACAGGGGAACCCGCACTGAAGCTTTCTTT
TRBJ1-6,TRBD1,.,TRBV6-5,CASRRDSSYNSPLHF,TGTGCCAGCAGGAGGGACAGCTCCTATAATTCACCCCTCCACTTT
TRBJ2-7,.,.,TRBV10-1,CASSSGRSYEQYF,TGCGCCAGCAGCTCGGGACGGTCCTACGAGCAGTACTTC
TRBJ2-2,TRBD2,few,TRBV5-4,CASSLVLAETGELFF,TGTGCCAGCAGCTTGGTACTAGCGGAGACCGGGGAGCTGTTTTTT
TRBJ2-3,TRBD2,.,TRBV4-1,CASSRFSGGAGTDTQYF,TGCGCCAGCAGCCGTTTTAGCGGGGGGGCCGGGACAGATACGCAGTATTTT
TRBJ2-3,.,once,TRBV5-5,CASSLASRDTQYF,TGTGCCAGCAGCTTGGCTTCCAGGGATACGCAGTATTTT
TRBJ1-2,.,.,TRBV5-1,CASGLTGSANYGYTF,TGCGCCAGCGGCTTGACAGGATCAGCTAACTATGGCTACACCTTC
TRBJ1-1,.,.,TRBV27,CASSRIGTEAFF,TGTGCCAGCAGCCGTATTGGCACTGAAGCTTTCTTT
TRBJ2-7,.,.,TRBV12-2,CASRLVCRDRPYEQYF,TGTGCAAGTCGCTTAGTTTGCCGGGACAGACCCTACGAGCAGTACTTC
TRBJ2-7,.,.,TRBV19,CASKGTHSYEQYF,TGTGCCAGTAAGGGGACACATTCCTACGAGCAGTACTTC
TRBJ2-7,.,.,TRBV2,CASSEQRRTYEQYF,TGTGCCAGCAGTGAACAGCGGAGAACCTACGAGCAGTACTTC
TRBJ1-2,.,.,TRBV27,CASSPRRVGGYTF,TGTGCCAGCAGTCCCCGCCGGGTGGGAGGCTACACCTTC
TRBJ1-2,.,.,TRBV19,CASSDAGALYGYTF,TGTGCCAGTTCAGACGCGGGGGCGCTTTATGGCTACACCTTC
TRBJ1-1,.,.,TRBV4-1,CASSQIGTEAFF,TGCGCCAGCAGCCAAATCGGCACTGAAGCTTTCTTT
TRBJ2-5,TRBD2,.,TRBV7-7,CASSLGGAQRGQETQYF,TGTGCTAGCAGCTTAGGAGGGGCCCAGCGGGGGCAAGAGACCCAGTACTTC
TRBJ2-7,.,.,TRBV10-2,CATSRGRDYEQYF,TGCGCCACCTCAAGGGGCAGAGACTACGAGCAGTACTTC
TRBJ2-1,TRBD2,.,TRBV7-2,CASSPDRDYLNEQFF,TGTGCCAGCAGCCCTGACCGGGACTACCTCAATGAGCAGTTCTTC